The 23 T cell receptor beta chains below were found in one sample sequenced in a study of T cell responses to AZD1222 COVID-19 vaccine. Some clones are missing from TCRdb's copy, which holds only in-frame ones; the method was immunoSEQ multiplex PCR. The sample has about 140,000 clones; 85% to 90% are singletons. Sequencing was performed on peripheral blood, taken on day 0 of AZD1222 vaccination. All receptors come from an adult in good health.

The chain combines TRBV19 with TRBJ1-1; D is unresolved. Trimming stripped 3 bases from V and 5 bases from J, with 10 bases between. The CDR3 loop spans 13 amino acids. Germline lookup yields CDR1 LNHDA and CDR2 SQIVND (reference sequence). The CDR3 DNA reads TGTGCCAGTAGTATGATGGGCGGGACTGAAGCTTTCTTT. Amino acid sequence: CASSMMGGTEAFF. Full variable domain (remainder filled in from reference TRBV19 and TRBJ1-1): DGGITQSPKYLFRKEGQNVTLSCEQNLNHDAMYWYRQDPGQGLRLIYYSQIVNDFQKGDIAEGYSVSREKKESFPLTVTSAQKNPTAFYLCASSMMGGTEAFFGQGTRLTVV.

V usage is TRBV28 and J usage is TRBJ1-2; a weak D match, TRBD1 (5 bases). This CDR3 spans 15 amino acids. Germline CDR1 MDHEN, CDR2 SYDVKM. Trimming pared 6 bases from V and 2 bases from J, leaving 16 bases between. Here the CDR3 DNA reads TGTGCCAGCAGGCCGGGGGGTGATTGGAACTATGGCTACACCTTC. It is translated as CASRPGGDWNYGYTF.

CDR3 DNA: TGTGCCAGCAGACAGGGGGCAGGCGACGAGCAGTACTTC. This translates into CASRQGAGDEQYF. The chain employs TRBV7-3 and TRBJ2-7; 9 positions agree with TRBD1. J lost 5 bases, V lost 6 bases, and 5 bases had no gene match. The CDR3 totals 13 residues. CDR1 and CDR2 from the germline V gene are SGHTA and FQGTGA.

J is TRBJ2-1 and V is TRBV18; perhaps TRBD2 as D (5 bases). Trimming cost V 3 bases and J 9 bases, with 18 bases left between them. Germline assignment: CDR1 KGHSH and CDR2 LQKENI. The CDR3 spans 15 residues. CDR3 region: CASSPQSTPGLEQFF. CDR3 bases: TGTGCCAGCTCACCGCAGTCTACCCCCGGACTTGAGCAGTTCTTC. Filled out from reference TRBV18 and TRBJ2-1, the complete variable domain reads NAGVMQNPRHLVRRRGQEARLRCSPMKGHSHVYWYRQLPEEGLKFMVYLQKENIIDESGMPKERFSAEFPKEGPSILRIQQVVRGDSAAYFCASSPQSTPGLEQFFGPGTRLTVL.

This clone was counted a few times. The same CDR3 also results from other DNA sequences found in this sample. This chain joins TRBV29-1 and TRBJ1-1, with D maybe TRBD1 (6 bases). The ends were cut back, 6 bases at V and 4 bases at J, with 12 bases in the middle. The germline V gene has CDR1 SQVTM and CDR2 ANQGSEA. This CDR3 is built from 12 residues. CDR3 residues: CSVGGGGTEAFF. The DNA of the CDR3 is TGCAGCGTCGGCGGGGGCGGCACTGAAGCTTTCTTT.

The chain joins TRBV6-6 to TRBJ1-3, with D unresolved. Germline assignment: CDR1 MNHNY and CDR2 SVGAGI (reference sequence). The CDR3 covers 14 residues. V lost 5 bases and J lost 0, with 8 bases in between. The CDR3 region is CASSTSRSGNTIYF. The CDR3 nucleotides read TGTGCCAGCAGTACCTCTCGCTCTGGAAACACCATATATTTT.

V and J are TRBV7-2 and TRBJ1-1, with TRBD1 as a possible D gene (6 bases). Trimming removed 6 bases from V and 0 bases from J, with 11 bases in between. Germline V gene data show CDR1 as SGHTA and CDR2 as FQGNSA. The CDR3 runs 14 residues. The CDR3, as DNA: TGTGCCAGCAGTCTACAGGGACTGAACACTGAAGCTTTCTTT. Translating gives CASSLQGLNTEAFF.

The rearrangement links TRBV7-9 to TRBJ1-4; possibly TRBD1 for D (5 bases). The germline V gene has CDR1 SEHNR and CDR2 FQNEAQ (reference sequence). V was trimmed by 7 bases and J by 0 bases, leaving 9 bases between them. The CDR3 spans 14 residues. The CDR3 is CASTRQTTNEKLFF. CDR3 nucleotides: TGTGCCAGCACCAGACAGACAACTAATGAAAAACTGTTTTTT.

CDR3 loop: CASRNRVDQPQHF. The CDR3 DNA follows: TGTGCCAGCAGGAACAGGGTCGATCAGCCCCAGCATTTT. The chain joins TRBV6-5 to TRBJ1-5, with D possibly being TRBD1 (6 bases). Germline-derived CDR1 and CDR2 are MNHEY and SVGAGI. Trimming shortened V by 6 bases and J by 5 bases, and 11 bases separated the two germline ends. This CDR3 spans 13 amino acids.

This clone was counted once. This chain uses TRBV19 with TRBJ1-5; TRBD1 is a possible D gene (6 bases). The ends were cut back, 7 bases at V and 0 bases at J, with 16 bases in the middle. This CDR3 is built from 16 residues. CDR1 is LNHDA and CDR2 is SQIVND in the germline V gene (reference sequence). In DNA, the CDR3 is TGTGCCAGTACACTCGGACAGCAACTTAGCAATCAGCCCCAGCATTTT. It yields the protein CASTLGQQLSNQPQHF.

In its sample, this clone was seen a few times. The V and J genes are TRBV9 and TRBJ1-3; perhaps TRBD1 as D (5 bases). The CDR3 totals 16 residues. The germline V gene has CDR1 SGDLS and CDR2 YYNGEE. CDR3 protein: CPIPRPAWGSGNTIYF. The CDR3, as DNA: TGTCCGATCCCAAGGCCGGCCTGGGGGTCTGGAAACACCATATATTTT.

The count of this clone is one. The V call is TRBV19, the J call TRBJ2-3; TRBD2 aligns across 8 bases. Losses at the gene ends were 5 bases for V and 2 bases for J; bases not matched to a gene: 6. Per germline, CDR1 LNHDA and CDR2 SQIVND (reference sequence). CDR3 length: 15 residues. The DNA of the CDR3 is TGTGCCAGTAGTCCCTTTAGCGGGGTCACAGATACGCAGTATTTT. Its protein is CASSPFSGVTDTQYF.

This clone was picked up one time. This chain joins TRBV4-3 and TRBJ1-2; 7 bases align to TRBD1. CDR1 LGHNA and CDR2 YSLEER come from the germline V gene. J lost 5 bases, V lost 0 bases, and 9 bases had no gene match. The CDR3 is made up of 16 amino acids. The CDR3 loop is CASSQEGTGDPYGYTF. The CDR3 bases are TGCGCCAGCAGCCAAGAAGGTACAGGGGACCCTTATGGCTACACCTTC.

The rearrangement uses TRBV5-1 and TRBJ2-2; 11 bases agree with TRBD2. The J segment lost 7 bases and the V segment lost 2 bases, leaving 7 bases of the junction unmatched. The CDR3 runs to 16 residues. Germline-derived CDR1 and CDR2 are SGHRS and YFSETQ. In DNA, the CDR3 is TGCGCCAGCAGCTTCACTAGCGGGGGATTGCTCGGGGAGCTGTTTTTT. Translating gives CASSFTSGGLLGELFF. The whole variable domain, filled in from reference TRBV5-1 and TRBJ2-2, reads KAGVTQTPRYLIKTRGQQVTLSCSPISGHRSVSWYQQTPGQGLQFLFEYFSETQRNKGNFPGRFSGRQFSNSRSEMNVSTLELGDSALYLCASSFTSGGLLGELFFGEGSRLTVL.

J is TRBJ2-1 and V is TRBV7-8, with D tentatively TRBD2 (5 bases). Trimming left V 5 bases short and J 3 bases short, with 17 bases between. CDR1 and CDR2 (germline): SGHVS, FQNEAQ. The CDR3 is 16 amino acids. DNA of the CDR3: TGTGCCAGCAGCCCCCGAGGTAGCGAGGTCTACAATGAGCAGTTCTTC. It is translated as CASSPRGSEVYNEQFF.

This clone showed up just once. V and J are TRBV6-2 or TRBV6-3 and TRBJ2-7; 7 bases agree with TRBD2. This CDR3 is built from 16 residues. Germline-derived CDR1 and CDR2 are MNHEY and SVGEGT. V shed 0 bases, J shed 0 bases, and the junction held 5 bases outside the gene matches. CDR3 DNA sequence: TGTGCCAGCAGTTACTCGAGGGGAGGGGTCTCCTACGAGCAGTACTTC. Residues: CASSYSRGGVSYEQYF.

The J gene is TRBJ1-2, the V gene TRBV14; D uncertain. V was clipped by 1 base and J by 5 bases, with 8 bases between them. Germline CDR1 is SGHDN and CDR2 is FVKESK. The CDR3 has 13 amino acids. The CDR3 sequence is CASSQGYNYGYTF. The CDR3 nucleotides are TGTGCCAGCAGCCAAGGCTATAATTATGGCTACACCTTC.

The V gene is TRBV24-1, the J gene TRBJ2-3; D is unclear. Germline V gives CDR1 KGHDR, CDR2 SFDVKD. Trimming stripped 8 bases from V and 2 bases from J, with 7 bases between. The CDR3 has 12 amino acids. The CDR3 DNA reads as TGTGCCACCATGTCCACCACAGATACGCAGTATTTT. Translated, it gives CATMSTTDTQYF.

The CDR3 DNA reads as TGTGCCAGCAGCCAACCGACTCTCCCCTACGAGCAGTACTTC. Its translation is CASSQPTLPYEQYF. The chain couples TRBV14 to TRBJ2-7; the D is unclear. Per germline, CDR1 SGHDN and CDR2 FVKESK. Trimming took 2 bases from V and 2 from J, leaving 10 bases between them. The CDR3 is made up of 14 amino acids.

This chain connects TRBV12-2 to TRBJ1-3; the table names TRBD1, a call not compared with the DNA. TRBV12-2 constitutes a pseudogene. The CDR3 is made up of 23 amino acids. The CDR3 here is CASRLVSGRVGQRTLGSGNTIYF. In nucleotides, the CDR3 is TGTGCAAGTCGCTTAGTTTCGGGGCGGGTTGGACAGAGAACTTTGGGCTCTGGAAACACCATATATTTT.

This chain joins TRBV6-5 and TRBJ1-2; D call uncertain. The V gene's germline CDR1 is MNHEY and CDR2 SVGAGI. Trimming removed 6 bases at V and 2 bases at J, with 13 bases between. This CDR3 has 14 amino acids. As DNA, the CDR3 is TGTGCCAGCAGAGAGAACGGGTTGAACTATGGCTACACCTTC. Its translation is CASRENGLNYGYTF.

The chain couples TRBV7-9 to TRBJ1-1, with a weak D call TRBD1 (5 bases). There are 14 residues in the CDR3. V lost 0 bases to trimming and J lost 3 bases, with 8 bases between them. Germline CDR1 reads SEHNR; CDR2 reads FQNEAQ (reference sequence). The CDR3 sequence is CASSLALGDTEAFF. The CDR3 coding sequence is TGTGCCAGCAGCTTAGCTTTAGGGGACACTGAAGCTTTCTTT.

The chain is built from TRBV7-2 and TRBJ1-1, with TRBD1 matching 8 bases. Germline-derived CDR1 and CDR2 are SGHTA and FQGNSA. This CDR3 has 12 amino acids. The junction had 3 bases not matched to a gene; V was cut back by 4 bases and J by 8 bases. The CDR3 DNA is TGTGCCAGCAGCTACCGACAGGGGGAAGCTTTCTTT. Protein product: CASSYRQGEAFF. The variable domain in full, with the rest retrieved from reference TRBV7-2 and TRBJ1-1, is GAGVSQSPSNKVTEKGKDVELRCDPISGHTALYWYRQSLGQGLEFLIYFQGNSAPDKSGLPSDRFSAERTGGSVSTLTIQRTQQEDSAVYLCASSYRQGEAFFGQGTRLTVV.